A single count supports the clone carrying this T cell receptor beta chain. Its antigen is currently unknown. Clones were sequenced by immunoSEQ multiplex PCR, and TCRdb holds only the in-frame ones, with some missing. This table has about 100,000 clones, under 97% appearing once. The entry originates in a study of cytomegalovirus exposure and HLA in healthy donors. Donors were drawn from the 120-subject validation cohort, separate from the approximately 680-subject first cohort. The CDR3 is 14 residues long. Germline values: CDR1 SGHNT, CDR2 YENEEA. V shed 2 bases and J shed 4 bases, with 8 bases lying between them. Study-level points and caveats: First-cohort TCR clusters tended to co-occur in the 90 to 150 validation repertoires, a later analysis found. Both high specificity and high sensitivity reportedly marked the classifier's diagnosis of cytomegalovirus status.

The chain recombines TRBV11-3 with TRBJ2-2; no definite D call. The sequencing sample was made of PBMCs. The receptor's source is a woman between 18 and 29 years old in good health and CMV-seronegative. The CDR3 bases are TGTGCCAGCAGCTTATATTCGAGCACCGGGGAGCTGTTTTTT. Protein: CASSLYSSTGELFF.